The 30 T cell receptor beta chains below all came from one sample that was sequenced in a study of metastatic and nonmetastatic thyroid tumors. Nobody among the patients had been given any treatment before thyroid surgery. TCRdb recomputed clones from the PCR reads via MiXCR. Of about 28,000 clones listed, under 25% are singletons. Sequencing was carried out using blood. Receptors originate from a female donor with papillary thyroid cancer or a benign thyroid nodule (not recorded which). Some clones in this sample may be carry-over from other donors' samples.

By share, this clone ranks as medium-sized. The rearrangement links TRBV24-1 to TRBJ1-2; D uncertain. This CDR3 comprises 13 residues. Germline assignment: CDR1 KGHDR and CDR2 SFDVKD. V was trimmed by 2 bases and J by 8 bases, leaving 11 bases between them. The DNA for the CDR3 is TGTGCCACCAGTGATTCCGTGGAAAAAGGCTACACCTTC. It is translated as CATSDSVEKGYTF.

This clone was counted a single time. The V and J genes are TRBV9 and TRBJ2-2, with D maybe TRBD1 (6 bases). Between the trimmed V and J ends, which lost 0 bases and 4 bases, there was a span of 10 bases. Per germline, CDR1 SGDLS and CDR2 YYNGEE. This CDR3 is 15 amino acids long. CDR3 sequence: CASSVEVQGTGELFF. The CDR3 DNA is TGTGCCAGCAGCGTAGAAGTACAGGGCACCGGGGAGCTGTTTTTT.

In regard to this clone: A much larger clone is a single base away; this may be a read error. The CDR3 is CASSVIRRVKNIQYF. CDR3 coding DNA: TGTGCCAGCAGCGTAATCAGGAGAGTCAAAAACATTCAGTACTTC. The J gene is TRBJ2-4, the V gene TRBV9; no clear D gene. The ends were cut back, 1 base at V and 3 bases at J, with 11 bases in the middle. From germline, CDR1 is SGDLS and CDR2 YYNGEE. The CDR3 runs to 15 residues.

At least ten counts were recorded for this clone. This could be a read error, since a much larger clone is one nucleotide away. The sample has other DNA sequences that encode this CDR3 too. This rearrangement joins TRBV6-1 to TRBJ2-6, with a tentative D call TRBD1 (5 bases). The germline gives CDR1 MNHNS, CDR2 SASEGT. The CDR3 spans 15 residues. The CDR3 sequence: CASRAGSSGANVLTF. CDR3 bases: TGCGCCAGCAGGGCAGGGTCTTCTGGGGCCAACGTCCTGACTTTC.

The chain joins TRBV6-1 to TRBJ2-2; TRBD2 aligns across 7 bases. V lost 10 bases and J lost 9; bases outside the gene matches: 14. The V gene's germline CDR1 is MNHNS and CDR2 SASEGT. CDR3 length: 14 residues. CDR3 protein: CATKGRGRARELFF. CDR3 sequence (DNA): TGTGCCACCAAGGGGAGAGGGAGGGCCAGGGAGCTGTTTTTT.

The sample holds many counts of this clone. This may stem from a read error, because a much larger clone lies one nucleotide away. Distinct nucleotide sequences in the sample also encode this CDR3. The chain is built from TRBV20-1 and TRBJ2-1, with 8 bases identical to TRBD1. With V trimmed by 6 bases and J by 5 bases, 12 bases remained unmatched. CDR3 length equals 15 residues. Looked up from germline, CDR1 is DFQATT and CDR2 is SNEGSKA (reference sequence). In nucleotides, the CDR3 is TGCAGTGCCAGAAAATACGGGACAGGAGACAATGAGCAGTTCTTC. This gives the protein CSARKYGTGDNEQFF.

This clone has more than one count but fewer than ten. V usage is TRBV29-1 and J usage is TRBJ1-6; tentative D call: TRBD1 (6 bases). V lost 6 bases and J 5 bases, leaving 11 bases between the germline ends. Germline CDR1 is SQVTM and CDR2 is ANQGSEA. The CDR3 contains 13 residues. The CDR3 here is CSVSQGNNSPLHF. The DNA for the CDR3 is TGCAGCGTGAGCCAGGGGAATAATTCACCCCTCCACTTT.

J is TRBJ1-6 and V is TRBV11-2; the match to TRBD1 covers 7 bases. This CDR3 is built from 18 residues. The trim removed 5 bases at V and 0 bases at J, leaving 10 bases unmatched. Germline V gene lookup returns CDR1 SGHAT and CDR2 FQNNGV. The CDR3 bases are TGTGCCAGCAGCGCCCGACAGGGTGGGAGCTCCTATAATTCACCCCTCCACTTT. Encoded protein: CASSARQGGSSYNSPLHF.

Concerning this clone: One base away lies a much larger clone, so this may be a sequencing read error. The chain recombines TRBV14 with TRBJ1-2; unclear D gene. CDR3 length: 13 amino acids. V lost 4 bases and J 8 bases, leaving 14 bases between the germline ends. Germline V gene data show CDR1 as SGHDN and CDR2 as FVKESK. The CDR3 is CASSPLKGIGYTF. The CDR3 DNA sequence: TGTGCCAGCAGCCCCCTAAAAGGGATCGGCTACACCTTC.

This clone was detected ten times or more. The chain joins TRBV7-2 to TRBJ2-1; 8 nucleotides agree with TRBD1. Germline-derived CDR1 and CDR2 are SGHTA and FQGNSA. After removal of 5 bases from V and 9 bases from J, the junction contained 6 bases not matched to a gene. CDR3 length equals 13 residues. CDR3 in amino acids: CASSMDRAGEQFF. The CDR3 DNA follows: TGTGCCAGCAGCATGGACAGGGCCGGTGAGCAGTTCTTC.

This clone came up many times. V gene TRBV20-1 combines with J gene TRBJ2-5, with 9 bases that match TRBD2. Looked up from germline, CDR1 is DFQATT and CDR2 is SNEGSKA (reference sequence). The CDR3 has 16 amino acids. V lost 2 bases to trimming and J lost 4 bases; unmatched junction nucleotides: 11. This CDR3 is CSARLAGRRVGETQYF. The CDR3 DNA is TGCAGTGCTAGACTAGCGGGGCGAAGGGTCGGAGAGACCCAGTACTTC.

This clone showed up just a few times. The chain combines TRBV4-1 with TRBJ1-4; TRBD1 aligns across 9 bases. Germline CDR1 MGHRA, CDR2 YSYEKL. V lost 5 bases and J lost 8; bases outside the gene matches: 12. The CDR3 runs 16 residues. The DNA of the CDR3 is TGCGCCAGCAGCGTCCGGGACAGGGTCTCAGGCGAAAAACTGTTTTTT. Its translation: CASSVRDRVSGEKLFF.

This clone was counted at least ten times. The DNA of the CDR3 is TGTGCCAGCCTGCGAGAGGCGGGGTTGGCAGATACGCAGTATTTT. This sequence encodes CASLREAGLADTQYF. The chain uses TRBV27 and TRBJ2-3; a possible D gene is TRBD2 (6 bases). The CDR3 sequence is 15 residues long. Trimming stripped 8 bases from V and 4 bases from J, with 19 bases between. Germline values: CDR1 MNHEY, CDR2 SMNVEV (reference sequence).

By frequency in the sample, this clone is medium-sized. The chain joins TRBV12-3 or TRBV12-4 to TRBJ2-5; D may be TRBD2 (6 bases). Trimming cost V 6 bases and J 5 bases, with 13 bases left between them. The CDR3 sequence is 13 residues long. CDR3 nucleotide sequence: TGTGCCAGCAGGCAGGGAGGCGAGGAGACCCAGTACTTC. This gives the protein CASRQGGEETQYF.

The chain carries TRBV11-2 and TRBJ1-6; D may be TRBD1 (6 bases). CDR1 is SGHAT and CDR2 is FQNNGV in the germline V gene. CDR3 length: 17 amino acids. V lost 5 bases to trimming and J lost 6 bases, with 20 bases between them. CDR3 nucleotide sequence: TGTGCCAGCAGCGGGACCGACAGGATAAGACCTAATTCACCCCTCCACTTT. Protein sequence: CASSGTDRIRPNSPLHF.

This sequence joins TRBV20-1 and TRBJ2-7; D call uncertain. Trimming pared 0 bases from V and 2 bases from J, leaving 14 bases between. The CDR3 sequence is 15 residues long. CDR1 and CDR2 from the germline V gene are DFQATT and SNEGSKA (reference sequence). CDR3 DNA sequence: TGCAGTGCTAGAGATCCGGCAGGAGACCCCTACGAGCAGTACTTC. As protein: CSARDPAGDPYEQYF.

This clone is medium-sized by share. The V and J genes are TRBV12-3 or TRBV12-4 and TRBJ2-7; D call uncertain. Deletions cut 3 bases from V and 6 bases from J, with 18 bases between. This CDR3 spans 15 amino acids. The CDR3, as DNA: TGTGCCAGCAGTTTCACCAACCCCCAATCCAGCGAGCAGTACTTC. It codes for CASSFTNPQSSEQYF.

The rearrangement joins TRBV6-2 or TRBV6-3 to TRBJ2-2, with D possibly being TRBD1 or TRBD2 (5 bases each). Germline V gene sequence: CDR1 MNHEY, CDR2 SVGEGT. Trimming cost V 9 bases and J 2 bases, with 10 bases left between them. The CDR3 length is 13 residues. The DNA of the CDR3 is TGTGCCAGTACCGGGACCAACACCGGGGAGCTGTTTTTT. It yields the protein CASTGTNTGELFF.

V and J are TRBV19 and TRBJ2-3, with TRBD1 as a possible D gene (6 bases). V shed 4 bases and J shed 2 bases, with 13 bases lying between them. Germline V gene data show CDR1 as LNHDA and CDR2 as SQIVND (reference sequence). CDR3 length: 15 residues. The CDR3 reads CASSTLDSFTDTQYF. CDR3 DNA sequence: TGTGCCAGTAGTACCTTGGACAGCTTCACAGATACGCAGTATTTT.

This clone was counted ten times or more. The chain combines TRBV2 with TRBJ2-5; maybe TRBD1 (5 bases). Deletions cut 8 bases from V and 5 bases from J, with 9 bases between. CDR3 length: 11 residues. Germline-derived CDR1 and CDR2 are SNHLY and FYNNEI. The CDR3 DNA is TGTGCCAGCTCCAAGGGGGAGACCCAGTACTTC. Translation gives CASSKGETQYF.

V gene TRBV7-8 combines with J gene TRBJ1-2; tentative D call: TRBD1 (5 bases). CDR1 and CDR2 (germline): SGHVS, FQNEAQ. The length of the CDR3 is 16 residues. V gave up 5 bases and J gave up 5 bases, with 21 bases separating them. DNA for the CDR3: TGTGCCAGCAGCCCCCCGGGGCTCTTTACAAAATATGGCTACACCTTC. It specifies CASSPPGLFTKYGYTF.

This clone has at least ten counts. V is TRBV19 and J is TRBJ1-2; D is perhaps TRBD1 (5 bases). Germline CDR1 is LNHDA and CDR2 is SQIVND (reference sequence). The length of the CDR3 is 13 residues. The V and J ends lost 7 bases and 3 bases respectively, with 12 bases between them. This CDR3 reads CASTRGEDYGYTF. The CDR3 DNA reads as TGTGCCAGTACGAGGGGCGAAGACTATGGCTACACCTTC.

This clone was recorded at least ten times. A much larger clone sits a single nucleotide away, making a read error possible. Other DNA sequences of this sample code for an identical CDR3. V gene TRBV20-1 combines with J gene TRBJ2-3; D is unclear. Trimming took off 0 bases at V and 0 bases at J, with 10 bases between the two ends. Looked up from germline, CDR1 is DFQATT and CDR2 is SNEGSKA (reference sequence). The length of the CDR3 is 15 residues. This CDR3 reads CSARDRVISTDTQYF. For the CDR3, the DNA is TGCAGTGCTAGAGATCGGGTTATCAGCACAGATACGCAGTATTTT.

The V call is TRBV6-2 or TRBV6-3, the J call TRBJ1-2; TRBD1 might be the D (6 bases). Deletions cut 5 bases from V and 2 bases from J, with 9 bases between. Per germline, CDR1 MNHEY and CDR2 SVGEGT. CDR3 length: 13 amino acids. The chain's CDR3 is CASSRDTNYGYTF. CDR3 coding DNA: TGTGCCAGCAGTCGGGACACAAACTATGGCTACACCTTC.

This rearrangement joins TRBV27 to TRBJ2-1, with 8 bases fitting TRBD2. The CDR3 covers 15 residues. CDR1 and CDR2 (germline): MNHEY, SMNVEV (reference sequence). After removal of 0 bases from V and 8 bases from J, the junction contained 6 bases not matched to a gene. CDR3 coding DNA: TGTGCCAGCAGTTTATCCTGGACTAGCATCCATGAGCAGTTCTTC. The encoded protein is CASSLSWTSIHEQFF.

The chain joins TRBV6-5 to TRBJ1-1; 7 bases match TRBD1. The CDR3 spans 14 residues. The V gene's germline CDR1 is MNHEY and CDR2 SVGAGI. V lost 2 bases, J lost 5 bases, and 5 bases stayed unmatched. As DNA, the CDR3 is TGTGCCAGCAGTTACACGGCAGGGGGGACTGAAGCTTTCTTT. Its translation is CASSYTAGGTEAFF.

In this sample, this clone turned up many times. The chain combines TRBV30 with TRBJ2-2; 11 nucleotides line up with TRBD1. Germline lookup yields CDR1 GTSNPN and CDR2 SVGIG (reference sequence). This CDR3 contains 17 residues. V lost 0 bases to trimming and J lost 7 bases; unmatched junction nucleotides: 10. CDR3 coding DNA: TGTGCCTGGAGTGTACGAGGGGGGACAGGGGGAATCGGGGAGCTGTTTTTT. It codes for CAWSVRGGTGGIGELFF.

This clone was counted only a few times. The chain has TRBV27 and TRBJ2-7, with D unresolved. Trimming left V 5 bases short and J 0 bases short, with 8 bases between. Looked up from germline, CDR1 is MNHEY and CDR2 is SMNVEV (reference sequence). This CDR3 has 13 amino acids. In nucleotides, the CDR3 is TGTGCCAGCAGTCTCTCCTTCTCCTACGAGCAGTACTTC. It specifies CASSLSFSYEQYF.

This clone was seen many times. V is TRBV6-2 or TRBV6-3 and J is TRBJ2-5; 8 bases fit TRBD1. V trimming: 6 bases; J trimming: 4 bases; junction bases outside the gene matches: 7. From germline, CDR1 is MNHEY and CDR2 SVGEGT. The length of the CDR3 is 14 residues. The CDR3 region is CASRTRGRVETQYF. In DNA, the CDR3 is TGTGCCAGCAGGACCAGGGGGCGCGTAGAGACCCAGTACTTC.

This clone was found many times. Compared with germline, one end of the junction differs, possibly owing to a read error. This sample includes further DNA sequences coding for the same CDR3. The chain combines TRBV5-1 with TRBJ2-7, with D tentatively TRBD1 or TRBD2 (6 bases each). The CDR3 consists of 13 residues. Germline CDR1 and CDR2: SGHRS and YFSETQ. The CDR3 sequence: CASSLGGHDEQYF. CDR3 nucleotide sequence: TGTGCCAGCAGCTTGGGGGGACACGACGAGCAGTACTTC. Complete variable domain (other parts from reference TRBV5-1 and TRBJ2-7): KAGVTQTPRYLIKTRGQQVTLSCSPISGHRSVSWYQQTPGQGLQFLFEYFSETQRNKGNFPGRFSGRQFSNSRSEMNVSTLELGDSALYLCASSLGGHDEQYFGPGTRLTVT.